The clone carrying this T cell receptor beta chain was observed at least ten times. What it binds is unknown. The sample belongs to a study of T cell repertoires in cytomegalovirus infection. Study summary: Both CMV infection and a matching HLA type were indicated by public TCR beta signatures.

TCRdb redid the calling of the reads with MiXCR, one entry per CDR3 protein. Among some 130,000 distinct CDR3 sequences listed, 8.8% were seen once. General observations from the study: The study found HLA-C-restricted CMV-specific TCR beta clonotypes dominating the ex vivo response. The cumulative frequency of public TCR beta families distinguished individuals who carried CMV together with the relevant HLA.

Trimming pared 0 bases from V and 2 bases from J, leaving 11 bases between. The CDR3 contains 16 residues. CDR1 is SNHLY and CDR2 is FYNNEI in the germline V gene. This TCR came from a human donor in good health (CMV status not recorded). Some clones in this sample may be carry-over from other donors' samples. The chain carries TRBV2 and TRBJ2-1; D may be TRBD1 (5 bases). The source material was PBMCs. CDR3 residues: CASSEAWTFAYNEQFF. DNA for the CDR3: TGTGCCAGCAGTGAAGCGTGGACATTCGCCTACAATGAGCAGTTCTTC.